The sequence of this T cell receptor beta chain was determined in a study of blood T cell repertoires in COVID-19. At the level of the study: Samples of COVID-19 (acute and convalescent) were obtained from the United States, Italy and Spain. Sources were T cells, B-cell-depleted T cells, or PBMCs; the material itself was cDNA or gDNA.

As processed by the authors: Nucleated cell counts were estimated from reference gene primer amplification. The assay was immunoSEQ multiplex PCR, and TCRdb's table has in-frame clones only and misses some. The DNA was the basis for D and trimming; V, J and clone size are from that table. The profile shows 120,000 to 150,000 clones, 80% to 90% of them singletons. While infection was still active, Seattle patients were enrolled and then followed longitudinally. CDR1 and CDR2 from the germline V gene are LNHNV and YYDKDF (reference sequence). The CDR3 contains 15 residues. V lost 5 bases to trimming and J lost 2 bases; unmatched junction nucleotides: 6.

Sequencing was carried out using peripheral blood. The rearrangement uses TRBV15 and TRBJ2-7; the match to TRBD1 covers 10 bases. The receptor comes from a man between 18 and 35 years old with COVID-19, enrolled during active disease. The CDR3 nucleotides read TGTGCCACCAGCCGGGGACAGGGGATACCCTACGAGCAGTACTTC. It yields the protein CATSRGQGIPYEQYF.